The subject of this entry is one T cell receptor beta chain. As yet, its antigen is unknown. A much larger clone differs by one base, so this may be a read error. After constant-region reverse-primer amplification, full-length variable regions underwent semi-nested PCR with Nested Universal Primer A. TCRdb re-derived calls from the 5' RACE reads in MiXCR, one entry per CDR3 protein. The top ten clones hold around 4.1% of a sample with about 43,000 distinct CDR3 sequences, roughly a fifth of them seen once. Germline CDR1 SGHTA, CDR2 FQGNSA. The CDR3 totals 16 residues. Tregs were sorted as CD4+CD25+CD127-/low cells. General study results and limits: In terms of TCR gene usage, tumor memory CD4+ T cells clustered together with blood and lymph node memory CD4+ cells, as well as with lymph node naive CD4+ cells. Greatest tumor Treg TCR overlap was with tumor naive CD4+ cells. The larger-cohort validation was restricted to a single TCR beta V-J rearrangement rather than whole repertoires.

The sample comprised Tregs sorted from a lymph node. The V and J genes are TRBV7-2 and TRBJ1-2; D may be TRBD1 (6 bases). The source is a female donor with breast cancer. The CDR3 loop is CASGLLNPDSLPGYTF. CDR3 nucleotides: TGTGCCAGCGGCTTACTTAATCCGGACAGCCTCCCTGGCTACACCTTC.